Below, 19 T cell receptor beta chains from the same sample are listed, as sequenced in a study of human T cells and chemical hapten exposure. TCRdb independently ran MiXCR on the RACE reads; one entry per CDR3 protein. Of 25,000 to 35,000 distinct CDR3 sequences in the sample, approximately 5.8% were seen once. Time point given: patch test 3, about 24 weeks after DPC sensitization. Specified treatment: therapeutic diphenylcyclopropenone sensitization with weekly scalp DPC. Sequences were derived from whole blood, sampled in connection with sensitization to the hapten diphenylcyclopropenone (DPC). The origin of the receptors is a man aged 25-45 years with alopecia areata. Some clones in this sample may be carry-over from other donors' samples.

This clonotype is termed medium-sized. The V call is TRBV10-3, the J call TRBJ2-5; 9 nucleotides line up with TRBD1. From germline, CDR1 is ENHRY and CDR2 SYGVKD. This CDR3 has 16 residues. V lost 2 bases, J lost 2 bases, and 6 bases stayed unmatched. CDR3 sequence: CAISEPDRGVQETQYF. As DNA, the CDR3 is TGTGCCATCAGTGAGCCGGACAGGGGCGTTCAAGAGACCCAGTACTTC.

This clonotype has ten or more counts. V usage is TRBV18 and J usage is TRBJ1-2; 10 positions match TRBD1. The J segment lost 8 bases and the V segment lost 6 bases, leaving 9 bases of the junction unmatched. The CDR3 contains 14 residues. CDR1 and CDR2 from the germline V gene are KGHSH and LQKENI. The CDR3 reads CASSLGTGAHGYTF. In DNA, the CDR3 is TGTGCCAGCTCCCTCGGGACAGGGGCCCACGGCTACACCTTC.

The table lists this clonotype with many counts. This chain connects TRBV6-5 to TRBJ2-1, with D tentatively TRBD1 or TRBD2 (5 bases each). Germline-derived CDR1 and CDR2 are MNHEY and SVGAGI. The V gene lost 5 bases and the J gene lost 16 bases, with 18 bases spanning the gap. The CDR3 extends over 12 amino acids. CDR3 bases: TGTGCCAGCAGTGTCCGGGACCGTCGTCTTTTCTTC. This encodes CASSVRDRRLFF.

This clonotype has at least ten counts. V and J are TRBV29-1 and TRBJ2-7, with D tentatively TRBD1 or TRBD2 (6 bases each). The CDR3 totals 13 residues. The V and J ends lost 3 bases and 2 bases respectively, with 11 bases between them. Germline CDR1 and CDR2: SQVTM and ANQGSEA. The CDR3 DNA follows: TGCAGCGTTGATGGGGGGCTCCCCTACGAGCAGTACTTC. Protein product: CSVDGGLPYEQYF.

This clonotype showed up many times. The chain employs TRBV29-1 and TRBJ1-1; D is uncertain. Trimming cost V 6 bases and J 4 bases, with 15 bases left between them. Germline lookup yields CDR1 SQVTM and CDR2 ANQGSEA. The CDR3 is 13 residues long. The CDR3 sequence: CSVQKAFSTEAFF. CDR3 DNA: TGCAGCGTCCAGAAGGCATTCAGCACTGAAGCTTTCTTT. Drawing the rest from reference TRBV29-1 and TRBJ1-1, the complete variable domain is SAVISQKPSRDICQRGTSLTIQCQVDSQVTMMFWYRQQPGQSLTLIATANQGSEATYESGFVIDKFPISRPNLTFSTLTVSNMSPEDSSIYLCSVQKAFSTEAFFGQGTRLTVV.

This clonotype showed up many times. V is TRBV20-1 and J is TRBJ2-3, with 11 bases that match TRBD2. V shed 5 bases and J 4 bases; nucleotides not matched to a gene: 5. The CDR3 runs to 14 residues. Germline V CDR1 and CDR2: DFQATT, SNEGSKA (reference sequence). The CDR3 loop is CSAATSGSADTQYF. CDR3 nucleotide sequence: TGCAGTGCTGCTACTAGCGGGAGCGCAGATACGCAGTATTTT.

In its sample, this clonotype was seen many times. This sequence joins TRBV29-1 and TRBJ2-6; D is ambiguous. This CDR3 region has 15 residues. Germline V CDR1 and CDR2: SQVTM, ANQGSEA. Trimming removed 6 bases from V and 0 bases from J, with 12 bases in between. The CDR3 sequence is CSVVTAVSGANVLTF. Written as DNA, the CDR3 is TGCAGCGTCGTTACTGCGGTCTCTGGGGCCAACGTCCTGACTTTC.

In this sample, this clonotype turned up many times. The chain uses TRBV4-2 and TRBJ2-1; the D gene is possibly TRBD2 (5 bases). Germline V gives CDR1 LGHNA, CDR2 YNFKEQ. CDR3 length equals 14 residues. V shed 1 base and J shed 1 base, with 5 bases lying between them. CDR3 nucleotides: TGTGCCAGCAGCCAAGGAGGGTCCTACAATGAGCAGTTCTTC. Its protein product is CASSQGGSYNEQFF.

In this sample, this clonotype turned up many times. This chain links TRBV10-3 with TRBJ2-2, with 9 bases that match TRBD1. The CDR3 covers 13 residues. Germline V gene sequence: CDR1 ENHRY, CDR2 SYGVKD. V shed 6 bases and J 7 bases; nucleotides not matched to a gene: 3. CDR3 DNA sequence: TGTGCCATCAGGCTGGGACAGGGCGGGGAGCTGTTTTTT. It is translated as CAIRLGQGGELFF.

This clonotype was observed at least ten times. The CDR3 here is CASSFSGTGGQETQYF. As DNA, the CDR3 is TGTGCCAGCAGCTTTTCTGGTACAGGGGGCCAAGAGACCCAGTACTTC. The chain uses TRBV11-2 and TRBJ2-5, with TRBD1 matching over 8 bases. J gave up 1 base and V 3 bases, and 7 bases lay outside the gene matches. Germline lookup yields CDR1 SGHAT and CDR2 FQNNGV. This CDR3 region has 16 residues.

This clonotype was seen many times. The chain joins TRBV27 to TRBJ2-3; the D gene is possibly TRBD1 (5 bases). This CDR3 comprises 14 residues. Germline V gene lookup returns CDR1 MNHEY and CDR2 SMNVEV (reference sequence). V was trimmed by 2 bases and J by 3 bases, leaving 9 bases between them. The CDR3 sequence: CASSLRGETDTQYF. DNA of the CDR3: TGTGCCAGCAGTTTAAGGGGTGAGACAGATACGCAGTATTTT.

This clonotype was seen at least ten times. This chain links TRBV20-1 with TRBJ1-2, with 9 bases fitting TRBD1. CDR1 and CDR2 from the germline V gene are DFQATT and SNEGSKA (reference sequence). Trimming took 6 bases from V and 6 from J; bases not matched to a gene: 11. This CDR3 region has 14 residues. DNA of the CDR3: TGCAGTGCAGAGGACAGGGGAGAAGGGAATGGCTACACCTTC. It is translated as CSAEDRGEGNGYTF.

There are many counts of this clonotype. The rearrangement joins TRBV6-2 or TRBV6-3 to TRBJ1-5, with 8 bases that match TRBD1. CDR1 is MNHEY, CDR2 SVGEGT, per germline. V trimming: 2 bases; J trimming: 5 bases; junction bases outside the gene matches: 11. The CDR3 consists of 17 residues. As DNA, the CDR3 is TGTGCCAGCAGTTACGTACAGGGGGGCGGCGGGGATCAGCCCCAGCATTTT. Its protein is CASSYVQGGGGDQPQHF.

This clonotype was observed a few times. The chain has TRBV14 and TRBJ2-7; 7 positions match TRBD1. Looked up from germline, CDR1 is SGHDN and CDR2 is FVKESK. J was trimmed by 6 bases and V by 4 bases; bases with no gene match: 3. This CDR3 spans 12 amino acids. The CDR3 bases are TGTGCCAGCAGCCCGTGGACAGGCGAGCAGTACTTC. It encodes CASSPWTGEQYF.

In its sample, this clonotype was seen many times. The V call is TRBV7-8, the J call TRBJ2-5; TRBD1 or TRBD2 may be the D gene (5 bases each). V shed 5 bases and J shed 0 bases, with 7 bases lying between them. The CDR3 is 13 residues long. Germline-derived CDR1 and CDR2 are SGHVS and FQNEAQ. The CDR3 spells CASSPGHQETQYF. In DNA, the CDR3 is TGTGCCAGCAGCCCGGGACACCAAGAGACCCAGTACTTC.

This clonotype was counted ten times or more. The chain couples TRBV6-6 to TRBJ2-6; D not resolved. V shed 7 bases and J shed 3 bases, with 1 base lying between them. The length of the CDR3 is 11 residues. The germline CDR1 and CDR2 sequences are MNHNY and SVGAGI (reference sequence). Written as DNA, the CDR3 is TGTGCCAGCAATGGGGCCAACGTCCTGACTTTC. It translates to CASNGANVLTF.

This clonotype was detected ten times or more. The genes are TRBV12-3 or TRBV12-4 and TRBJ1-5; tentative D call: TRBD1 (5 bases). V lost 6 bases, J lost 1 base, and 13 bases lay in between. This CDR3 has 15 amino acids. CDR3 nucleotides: TGTGCCAGCAGAGACCCAGGGCTGAGCAATCAGCCCCAGCATTTT. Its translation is CASRDPGLSNQPQHF.

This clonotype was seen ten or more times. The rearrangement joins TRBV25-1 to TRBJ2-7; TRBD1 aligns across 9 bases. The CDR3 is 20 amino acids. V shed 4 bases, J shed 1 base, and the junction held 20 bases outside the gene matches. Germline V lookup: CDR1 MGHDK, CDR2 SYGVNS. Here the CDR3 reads CASSVSPGQGLAPASYEQYF. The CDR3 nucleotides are TGTGCCAGCAGTGTCTCCCCGGGACAGGGTTTGGCCCCCGCGTCCTACGAGCAGTACTTC.

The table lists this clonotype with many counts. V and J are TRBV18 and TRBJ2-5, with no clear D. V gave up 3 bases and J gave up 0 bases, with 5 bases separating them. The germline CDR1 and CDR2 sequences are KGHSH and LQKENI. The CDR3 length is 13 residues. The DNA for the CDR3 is TGTGCCAGCTCACCCGAGTACCAAGAGACCCAGTACTTC. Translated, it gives CASSPEYQETQYF. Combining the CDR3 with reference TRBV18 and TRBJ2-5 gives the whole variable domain NAGVMQNPRHLVRRRGQEARLRCSPMKGHSHVYWYRQLPEEGLKFMVYLQKENIIDESGMPKERFSAEFPKEGPSILRIQQVVRGDSAAYFCASSPEYQETQYFGPGTRLLVL.